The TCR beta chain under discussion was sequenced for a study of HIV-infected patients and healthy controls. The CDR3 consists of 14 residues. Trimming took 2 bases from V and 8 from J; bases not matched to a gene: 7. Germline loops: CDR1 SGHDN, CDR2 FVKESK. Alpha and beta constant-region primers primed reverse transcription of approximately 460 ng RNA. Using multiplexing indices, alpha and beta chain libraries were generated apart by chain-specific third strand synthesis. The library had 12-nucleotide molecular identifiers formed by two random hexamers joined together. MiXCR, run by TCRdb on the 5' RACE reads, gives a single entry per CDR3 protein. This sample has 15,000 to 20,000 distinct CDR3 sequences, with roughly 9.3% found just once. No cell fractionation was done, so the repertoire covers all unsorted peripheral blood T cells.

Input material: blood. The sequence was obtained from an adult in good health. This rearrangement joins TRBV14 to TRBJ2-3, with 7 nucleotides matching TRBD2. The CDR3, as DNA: TGTGCCAGCAGCCAACCCGGCGGGGGTCTTACGCAGTATTTT. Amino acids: CASSQPGGGLTQYF.